Described below is a single T cell receptor (beta chain) sequence and its context. The data derive from a study of blood T cell repertoires in COVID-19. Turning to the study itself: Acute and convalescent COVID-19 specimens originated in the United States, Italy and Spain. From T cells, B-cell-depleted T cells, or PBMCs came the material, which was cDNA or gDNA.

Original processing methods: Nucleated cell counts were estimated from reference gene primer amplification. TCRdb's copy holds only in-frame clones and misses some; the assay was immunoSEQ multiplex PCR. V and J calls and clone size are copied from that table; D and trimming were computed from the DNA. The sample consists of over 150,000 clones, roughly nine tenths of them appearing once. Germline-derived CDR1 and CDR2 are KGHSH and LQKENI. V was clipped by 6 bases and J by 6 bases; unmatched bases: 15. The CDR3 loop spans 16 amino acids. The source of this sequence is a man between 65 and 79 years old with active or convalescent COVID-19. Input material: peripheral blood. This chain uses TRBV18 with TRBJ1-2; 8 bases are shared with TRBD1. CDR3 residues: CASSPYYGQGGDGYTF. CDR3 bases: TGTGCCAGCTCTCCTTATTACGGACAGGGTGGAGATGGCTACACCTTC.